This T cell receptor beta chain was sequenced during a study of blood T cell repertoires in COVID-19. Study summary: PBMCs, B-cell-depleted T cells, or T cells were the source of the cDNA or gDNA that made up the material.

Authors' analysis steps: Counts of nucleated cells, estimated from reference gene primer amplification, were obtained. Profiled with immunoSEQ multiplex PCR; TCRdb holds only in-frame clones, not every one. V, J and clone size are those of that table, while D and trimming were read from the DNA. The table includes about 320,000 clones, more than 90% detected once. Participants, 18 to 89 years old, spanned some 23 US areas. A case of COVID-19 had been met by exposed participants within 2 weeks before study entry. The ends lost 1 base at V and 12 bases at J; junction bases unmatched: 9. The CDR3 has 13 residues. Germline CDR1 reads LGHDT; CDR2 reads YNNKEL (reference sequence).

J is TRBJ2-7 and V is TRBV3-1 (or the pseudogene TRBV3-2); 7 positions match TRBD2. The sample comprised PBMCs or T cells enriched from blood (not recorded which). This clonotype originated in a woman in her thirties who had been exposed to COVID-19. The CDR3 DNA sequence: TGTGCCAGCAGCCAAGGACTAGCAACCCGAGGGTACTTC. This encodes CASSQGLATRGYF.